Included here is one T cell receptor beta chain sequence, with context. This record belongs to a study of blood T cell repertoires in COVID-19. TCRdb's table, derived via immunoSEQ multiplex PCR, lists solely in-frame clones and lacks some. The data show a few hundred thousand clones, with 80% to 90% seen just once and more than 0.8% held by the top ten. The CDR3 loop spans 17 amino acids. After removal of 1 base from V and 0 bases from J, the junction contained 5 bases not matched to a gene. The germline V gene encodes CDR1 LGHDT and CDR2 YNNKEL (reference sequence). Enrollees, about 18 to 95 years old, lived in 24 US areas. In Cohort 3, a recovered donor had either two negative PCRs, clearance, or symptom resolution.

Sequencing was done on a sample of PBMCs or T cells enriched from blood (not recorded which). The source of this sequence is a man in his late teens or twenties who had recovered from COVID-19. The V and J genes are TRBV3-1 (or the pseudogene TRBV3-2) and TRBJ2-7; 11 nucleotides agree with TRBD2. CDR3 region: CASSQASGGFSSYEQYF. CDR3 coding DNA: TGTGCCAGCAGCCAAGCTAGCGGGGGGTTTAGCTCCTACGAGCAGTACTTC.